A single sample gave rise to the 27 T cell receptor beta chains below, sequenced in a study of breast tumors, draining lymph nodes, adjacent tissues. Breast cancer patients provided tissue from their axillary draining lymph nodes. TCRdb processed the multiplex PCR reads anew with MiXCR; each CDR3 protein has one entry. The sample consists of approximately 190,000 distinct CDR3 sequences, 30% to 40% of them appearing once. The sequenced material came from axillary lymph node tissue. The receptors shown here come from a female donor with breast cancer. Some clones in this sample may be carry-over from other donors' samples.

The table lists this clonotype with many counts. The V and J genes are TRBV20-1 and TRBJ1-5; D is uncertain. The CDR3 extends over 13 amino acids. With 1 base removed from V and 4 bases from J, the gap between germline ends came to 8 bases. Germline CDR1 and CDR2: DFQATT and SNEGSKA (reference sequence). CDR3 bases: TGCAGTGCTAGAGGGGAGGGAAATCAGCCCCAGCATTTT. Translation: CSARGEGNQPQHF.

This clonotype was detected many times. The junction shows a germline mismatch at one end, possibly a read error. The chain uses TRBV5-1 and TRBJ1-4; no definite D call. The germline CDR1 and CDR2 sequences are SGHRS and YFSETQ. The CDR3 sequence is 13 residues long. In nucleotides, the CDR3 is TGCGCCAGCAGCTTGTCCGCTAATGAAAACCTGTTTTTT. The encoded protein is CASSLSANENLFF.

This clonotype was observed many times. The chain couples TRBV5-8 to TRBJ1-2; no clear D. The germline gives CDR1 SGHTS, CDR2 YDEGEE. The CDR3 runs 12 residues. The V end was cut by 2 bases, the J end by 8 bases, with 10 bases between. The CDR3 bases are TGTGCCAGCAGCTTAGGTAAAGGGGGCTACACCTTC. Amino acids: CASSLGKGGYTF.

This sequence joins TRBV10-3 and TRBJ1-4; D unresolved. The V and J ends lost 6 bases and 4 bases respectively, with 15 bases between them. Germline V CDR1 and CDR2: ENHRY, SYGVKD. This CDR3 has 15 amino acids. CDR3 DNA sequence: TGTGCCATCAGGGACCAGTCGGACGGTAATGAAAAACTGTTTTTT. This codes for CAIRDQSDGNEKLFF.

The V and J genes are TRBV15 and TRBJ2-3; 8 bases map to TRBD2. This CDR3 spans 15 amino acids. J lost 5 bases, V lost 6 bases, and 10 bases had no gene match. Germline-derived CDR1 and CDR2 are LNHNV and YYDKDF (reference sequence). The DNA of the CDR3 is TGTGCCACCAGTGACTTGAGCGGGGGTGGAGATACGCAGTATTTT. Translated: CATSDLSGGGDTQYF.

The chain recombines TRBV7-3 with TRBJ2-7; 7 bases line up with TRBD1. The J segment lost 5 bases and the V segment lost 5 bases, leaving 15 bases of the junction unmatched. The CDR3 consists of 16 residues. From germline, CDR1 is SGHTA and CDR2 FQGTGA. CDR3: CASSRLTGTGANEQYF. The DNA of the CDR3 is TGTGCCAGCAGCCGGCTGACAGGGACCGGGGCCAACGAGCAGTACTTC.

The table lists this clonotype with many counts. The chain has TRBV2 and TRBJ2-3, with D tentatively TRBD2 (5 bases). The CDR3 has 16 residues. The germline V and J ends were trimmed by 3 bases and 1 base, with 14 bases remaining between them. From germline, CDR1 is SNHLY and CDR2 FYNNEI. The CDR3 nucleotides are TGTGCCAGCAGTGATCTGGCAGAGAGGGGCACAGATACGCAGTATTTT. This gives the protein CASSDLAERGTDTQYF.

This clonotype came up a few times. At one boundary the junction diverges from the germline segment, which might be a read error. The rearrangement links TRBV6-2 or TRBV6-3 to TRBJ2-1; 12 nucleotides line up with TRBD2. This CDR3 has 15 residues. Germline V lookup: CDR1 MNHEY, CDR2 SVGEGT. CDR3 region: CATSSVGTSGFWDIF. CDR3 nucleotides: TGTGCCACCTCCAGTGTAGGGACTAGCGGGTTCTGGGACATTTTC.

This clonotype was counted many times. The V gene is TRBV29-1, the J gene TRBJ1-4; D unclear. V lost 8 bases, J lost 0 bases, and 10 bases lay in between. Germline V gene sequence: CDR1 SQVTM, CDR2 ANQGSEA. The CDR3 spans 13 residues. The CDR3, as DNA: TGCAGCACCCGGGATACAACTAATGAAAAACTGTTTTTT. Its protein is CSTRDTTNEKLFF.

Turning to this clonotype: A much larger clone is a single base away; this may be a read error. The chain combines TRBV30 with TRBJ2-3; the D gene is possibly TRBD1 (6 bases). Per the germline V gene, CDR1 is GTSNPN and CDR2 is SVGIG (reference sequence). The CDR3 has 11 amino acids. The CDR3 here is CARGTTDAQYF. CDR3 bases: TGTGCCCGAGGGACAACAGATGCGCAGTATTTT.

In its sample, this clonotype was seen a few times. A single base separates this from a much larger clone, so it may be a read error. V is TRBV12-3 or TRBV12-4 and J is TRBJ2-3; D may correspond to TRBD1 or TRBD2 (5 bases each). Trimming removed 8 bases at V and 1 base at J, with 16 bases between. This CDR3 comprises 15 residues. DNA for the CDR3: TGTGCCAGCGGTCGCCCCGTGGGGGGCACAGATACGCAGTATTTT. Translating it yields CASGRPVGGTDTQYF.

Concerning this clonotype: The conserved closing phenylalanine or tryptophan is absent in this CDR3, likely reflecting a read error. The DNA is omitted, as the CDR3 cannot be located on it reliably, and the CDR3 follows TCRdb's listing. The chain combines TRBV29-1 with TRBJ1-2; the D segment call TRBD1 is taken from the table without a DNA check. The CDR3 comprises 11 residues, both ends counted. CDR1 SQVTM and CDR2 ANQGSEA come from the germline V gene. The CDR3: CSVGGEYGCTL.

This chain uses TRBV19 with TRBJ2-3; 10 nucleotides align to TRBD1. This CDR3 contains 14 residues. The V gene end was trimmed by 5 bases and the J gene end by 11 bases; junction bases not matched to a gene: 10. CDR1 and CDR2 from the germline V gene are LNHDA and SQIVND (reference sequence). The CDR3 protein is CASSPGQGWNEQYF. CDR3 DNA: TGTGCCAGTAGTCCGGGACAGGGGTGGAATGAGCAGTATTTT.

This clonotype was counted once. J is TRBJ2-3 and V is TRBV2, with D maybe TRBD2 (5 bases). The germline V gene has CDR1 SNHLY and CDR2 FYNNEI. The CDR3 is 11 residues long. V was shortened by 6 bases and J by 10 bases, with 11 bases between the two germline ends. The CDR3 here is CASRVGEPQYF. CDR3 DNA: TGTGCCAGCAGGGTTGGGGAGCCGCAGTATTTT.

To note about this clonotype: With a much larger clone just one base away, this may be a read error. The chain has TRBV12-5 and TRBJ2-1; 15 bases fit TRBD2. V was clipped by 5 bases and J by 6 bases; unmatched bases: 8. Germline CDR1 and CDR2: LGHNT and FRNRAP. This CDR3 spans 17 amino acids. The CDR3 nucleotides read TGTGCTAGTGGTCTCCGGACTAGCGGGGGGGATGTCAATGAGCAGTTCTTC. Translation: CASGLRTSGGDVNEQFF.

The sample holds a few counts of this clonotype. This may come from a read error, since a much larger clone is one base off. This CDR3 reads CASSPWMQEAQYF. The CDR3 DNA is TGTGCCAGCTCACCATGGATGCAAGAGGCCCAGTACTTC. This chain joins TRBV18 and TRBJ2-5; D gene uncertain. This CDR3 is built from 13 residues. The germline gives CDR1 KGHSH, CDR2 LQKENI.

In this sample, this clonotype turned up many times. The CDR3 here is CSARDATSGGGTDTQYF. The CDR3 coding sequence is TGCAGTGCTAGAGATGCTACTAGCGGAGGAGGGACAGATACGCAGTATTTT. The V gene is TRBV20-1, the J gene TRBJ2-3, with TRBD2 matching 8 bases. Germline CDR1 is DFQATT and CDR2 is SNEGSKA (reference sequence). Trimming took 0 bases from V and 3 from J; bases not matched to a gene: 11. The CDR3 is made up of 17 amino acids.

This clonotype was seen more than once but under ten times. A read error is possible here, since a much larger clone lies one base away. V is TRBV7-3 and J is TRBJ2-3; 7 positions match TRBD2. This CDR3 is 13 amino acids long. Germline V gene sequence: CDR1 SGHTA, CDR2 FQGTGA. The J segment lost 5 bases and the V segment lost 5 bases, leaving 4 bases of the junction unmatched. The CDR3 region is CASSVEREDTQYF. The DNA for the CDR3 is TGTGCCAGCAGCGTAGAGCGGGAAGATACGCAGTATTTT.

The chain carries TRBV15 and TRBJ2-1; TRBD2 is a possible D gene (5 bases). The germline CDR1 and CDR2 sequences are LNHNV and YYDKDF (reference sequence). V shed 3 bases and J shed 9 bases, with 24 bases lying between them. This CDR3 has 17 amino acids. The CDR3 sequence is CATSSASNEVEVREQFF. DNA for the CDR3: TGTGCCACCAGCAGTGCTAGTAACGAGGTGGAGGTTCGTGAGCAGTTCTTC.

This clonotype was counted ten times or more. The chain joins TRBV11-2 to TRBJ2-1; D is unresolved. Looked up from germline, CDR1 is SGHAT and CDR2 is FQNNGV. Trimming left V 4 bases short and J 4 bases short, with 8 bases between. There are 13 residues in the CDR3. The CDR3 is CASSSSSYNEQFF. In DNA, the CDR3 is TGTGCCAGCAGCTCGAGCTCATACAATGAGCAGTTCTTC.

In regard to this clonotype: Its ends do not fully match the called genes, so a read error is possible. J is TRBJ1-1 and V is TRBV15; possibly TRBD1 for D (5 bases). Germline values: CDR1 LNHNV, CDR2 YYDKDF (reference sequence). The CDR3 is 17 residues long. The DNA for the CDR3 is TGTGCCGCCAGCAGAGATCCATCTGGGACCTTGAACACTGAAGCTTTCTTT. It is translated as CAASRDPSGTLNTEAFF.

Comment on this clonotype: The conserved closing phenylalanine or tryptophan is absent in this CDR3, likely reflecting a read error. The limits of the CDR3 on the DNA are not certain, so only TCRdb's listed CDR3 is given. The chain is built from TRBV9 and TRBJ2-5. The V gene's germline CDR1 is SGDLS and CDR2 YYNGEE. With termini counted, the CDR3 has 11 amino acids. CDR3: CASSELETQDL.

This clonotype was counted many times. The chain couples TRBV7-3 to TRBJ2-3, with 7 bases matching TRBD2. The CDR3 consists of 15 residues. Germline V lookup: CDR1 SGHTA, CDR2 FQGTGA. The J segment lost 5 bases and the V segment lost 5 bases, leaving 10 bases of the junction unmatched. CDR3 residues: CASSKITSDLDTQYF. CDR3 bases: TGTGCCAGCAGCAAGATCACTAGCGACTTAGATACGCAGTATTTT.

For this clonotype: This may arise from a read error, as a much more abundant clone is one base away. The chain couples TRBV11-3 to TRBJ2-1; D may match TRBD1 or TRBD2 (5 bases each). The CDR3 has 13 amino acids. The V gene's germline CDR1 is SGHNT and CDR2 YENEEA. The CDR3 region is CAGSPGAPNEQFF. The CDR3, as DNA: TGTGCCGGCAGCCCCGGGGCCCCCAATGAGCAGTTCTTC.

The chain uses TRBV20-1 and TRBJ1-1; TRBD1 agrees at 7 bases. V gave up 0 bases and J gave up 5 bases; unmatched junction bases: 9. The length of the CDR3 is 15 residues. Germline V gives CDR1 DFQATT, CDR2 SNEGSKA (reference sequence). This CDR3 is CSARDLRDSDTEAFF. CDR3 bases: TGCAGTGCTAGAGACCTCCGGGACAGCGATACTGAAGCTTTCTTT.

There are many counts of this clonotype. The rearrangement joins TRBV28 to TRBJ2-7; no firm D call. The CDR3 is 14 residues long. Germline lookup yields CDR1 MDHEN and CDR2 SYDVKM. The ends were cut back, 7 bases at V and 1 base at J, with 14 bases in the middle. Here the CDR3 DNA reads TGTGCCAGCACAACGAGGAAGCTTTCCTACGAGCAGTACTTC. Translation gives CASTTRKLSYEQYF.

A note on this clonotype: Because the CDR3 is missing its conserved closing phenylalanine or tryptophan, this is likely a read error. The DNA is omitted, as the CDR3 cannot be located on it reliably, and the CDR3 follows TCRdb's listing. The genes are TRBV20-1 and TRBJ1-4. Germline CDR1 DFQATT, CDR2 SNEGSKA (reference sequence). The CDR3 has 13 residues if both end residues are counted. Here the CDR3 reads CSATGAGGEKPFL.